Presented here are 7 T cell receptor beta chains from one specimen sequenced in a study of blood T cell repertoires in COVID-19. The protocol was immunoSEQ multiplex PCR, while the TCRdb copy is restricted to in-frame clones and leaves out a portion. The data show 400,000 to 500,000 clones, with approximately 90% seen just once and around 1.4% held by the top ten. Sequencing was performed on peripheral blood. Receptors were obtained from a woman aged 25 to 39 with active or convalescent COVID-19.

The V and J genes are TRBV18 and TRBJ2-5; TRBD1 might be the D (7 bases). Germline V lookup: CDR1 KGHSH, CDR2 LQKENI. This CDR3 has 15 residues. V was shortened by 3 bases and J by 4 bases, with 15 bases between the two germline ends. CDR3 region: CASSPRQGGPETQYF. The CDR3 DNA sequence: TGTGCCAGCTCACCTAGGCAGGGGGGTCCAGAGACCCAGTACTTC.

V and J are TRBV11-1 and TRBJ1-1; tentative D call: TRBD1 (6 bases). The CDR3 loop spans 12 amino acids. Germline lookup yields CDR1 SGHAT and CDR2 FQDESV (reference sequence). The germline V and J ends were trimmed by 6 bases and 2 bases, with 7 bases remaining between them. The chain's CDR3 is CASRGGNTEAFF. CDR3 bases: TGTGCCAGCAGAGGGGGAAACACTGAAGCTTTCTTT.

This sequence joins TRBV2 and TRBJ1-5; D is undetermined. This CDR3 region has 14 residues. The germline gives CDR1 SNHLY, CDR2 FYNNEI. Trimming shortened V by 1 base and J by 6 bases, and 10 bases separated the two germline ends. The DNA of the CDR3 is TGTGCCAGCAGTGAAGGAGCGGGTGGTCAGCCCCAGCATTTT. This encodes CASSEGAGGQPQHF.

V and J are TRBV10-3 and TRBJ1-3; D remains unclear. There are 13 residues in the CDR3. Trimming took off 8 bases at V and 3 bases at J, with 11 bases between the two ends. In germline, CDR1 is ENHRY, CDR2 SYGVKD. CDR3 DNA sequence: TGTGCCATCGGACTGCTGCTTGGAAACACCATATATTTT. Encoded protein: CAIGLLLGNTIYF.

This clone appeared a few times. The rearrangement links TRBV19 to TRBJ1-5; D remains ambiguous. The CDR3 runs 14 residues. V shed 4 bases and J shed 1 base, with 8 bases lying between them. Germline CDR1 reads LNHDA; CDR2 reads SQIVND (reference sequence). The CDR3 reads CASSRGLSNQPQHF. CDR3 DNA: TGTGCCAGTAGTAGAGGATTGAGCAATCAGCCCCAGCATTTT.

The CDR3 reads CASSLFTGGGQPQHF. For the CDR3, the DNA is TGTGCCAGCAGCCTATTCACGGGCGGGGGTCAGCCCCAGCATTTT. The rearrangement joins TRBV5-5 to TRBJ1-5, with D perhaps TRBD1 (5 bases). Germline CDR1 SGHKS, CDR2 YYEKEE (reference sequence). The germline V and J ends were trimmed by 4 bases and 6 bases, with 17 bases remaining between them. This CDR3 region has 15 residues.

The chain couples TRBV7-2 to TRBJ1-2; D may be TRBD1 (6 bases). In germline, CDR1 is SGHTA, CDR2 FQGNSA. Trimming pared 7 bases from V and 4 bases from J, leaving 7 bases between. CDR3 length: 11 amino acids. The DNA for the CDR3 is TGTGCCAGCACACAGGGCTATGGCTACACCTTC. Encoded protein: CASTQGYGYTF.